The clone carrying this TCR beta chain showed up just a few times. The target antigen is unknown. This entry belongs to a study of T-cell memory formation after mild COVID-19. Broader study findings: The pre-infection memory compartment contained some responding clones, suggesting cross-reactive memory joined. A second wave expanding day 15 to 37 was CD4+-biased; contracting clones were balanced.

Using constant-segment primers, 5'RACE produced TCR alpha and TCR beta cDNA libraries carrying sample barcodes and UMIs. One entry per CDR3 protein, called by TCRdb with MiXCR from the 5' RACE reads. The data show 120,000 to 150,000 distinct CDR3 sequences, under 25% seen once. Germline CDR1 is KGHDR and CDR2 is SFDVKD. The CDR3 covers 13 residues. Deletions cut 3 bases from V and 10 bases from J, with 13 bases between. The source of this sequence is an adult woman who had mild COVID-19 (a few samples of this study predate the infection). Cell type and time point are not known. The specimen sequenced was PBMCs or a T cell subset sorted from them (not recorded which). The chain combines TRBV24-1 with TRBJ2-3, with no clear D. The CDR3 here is CATSDTDTFPQYF. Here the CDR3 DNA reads TGTGCCACCAGTGATACTGACACTTTTCCGCAGTATTTT.